The T cell receptor (beta chain) described here comes from a study of CD8+ T cells in alopecia areata. Background on the study: Each day, treated patients took oral tofacitinib twice, at 5 to 10 mg per dose.

The CDR3 is made up of 12 amino acids. Germline V gene data show CDR1 as SGHDT and CDR2 as YYEEEE. V was trimmed by 2 bases and J by 10 bases, leaving 10 bases between them. Stated treatment: oral pan-JAK inhibitor, 5-10 mg twice daily. Starting from PBMCs, sorting isolated CD4+ and CD8+ T cells. Study results and caveats: Whether baseline CD8+ expansion is linked to response remains uncertain, given a single nonresponder.

Following RNA extraction, reverse transcription yielded cDNA that acted as the sequencing template. This table comes from immunoSEQ multiplex PCR, and its TCRdb copy is limited to in-frame clones, with some not included. The sample shows 150,000 to 200,000 clones, 60% of them seen only once. As for this clone: Its antigen is undetermined.

The chain uses TRBV5-6 and TRBJ2-1; D possibly corresponds to TRBD1 (5 bases). This receptor was obtained from a human donor with alopecia areata. The sample here was CD4+ T cells sorted from blood, taken at week 24, from a patient treated with tofacitinib. This CDR3 is CASSLLDIEQFF. The CDR3 nucleotides read TGTGCCAGCAGCTTACTGGACATCGAGCAGTTCTTC.